Below, 8 T cell receptor beta chains from the same sample are listed, as sequenced in a study of blood T cells in healthy people across ages. Primed by a sample-barcoded 5' primer and a J-beta primer mix, a second PCR proceeded for 7 to 11 cycles. MiXCR was run by TCRdb on the 5' RACE reads, yielding one entry per CDR3 protein. The data contain fewer than 750,000 distinct CDR3 sequences, about 51% of them singletons. The sample comprised blood. These receptors were collected from a woman of 80 years or more in good health.

For this clonotype: A much larger clone sits a single nucleotide away, making a read error possible. The genes are TRBV6-5 and TRBJ2-5; perhaps TRBD2 as D (5 bases). The end of the DNA fits TRBJ2-1 better, so the J call may be wrong. CDR3 size: 14 residues. In germline, CDR1 is MNHEY, CDR2 SVGAGI. CDR3 DNA sequence: TGTGCCAGCAGTTCTGCGGACTTTCAAGAGACCCAGTTCTTC. It translates to CASSSADFQETQFF.

V gene TRBV29-1 combines with J gene TRBJ2-7, with 8 bases aligning to TRBD2. The CDR3 totals 12 residues. The V and J ends lost 6 bases and 6 bases, in that order; junction bases with no gene match: 7. CDR1 is SQVTM and CDR2 is ANQGSEA in the germline V gene. CDR3 in DNA: TGCAGCGTGGGTAGCGGGGACCGCGAGCAGTACTTC. This translates into CSVGSGDREQYF.

In this sample, this clonotype turned up many times. The chain recombines TRBV18 with TRBJ2-5; the D is unclear. The CDR3 runs 15 residues. The V and J ends lost 3 bases and 2 bases respectively, with 13 bases between them. Per the germline V gene, CDR1 is KGHSH and CDR2 is LQKENI. The DNA of the CDR3 is TGTGCCAGCTCACCCAACAAAGGCCCACAAGAGACCCAGTACTTC. Protein sequence: CASSPNKGPQETQYF.

The chain combines TRBV20-1 with TRBJ1-2; D call uncertain. V lost 0 bases and J 6 bases, leaving 11 bases between the germline ends. CDR1 is DFQATT and CDR2 is SNEGSKA in the germline V gene (reference sequence). The CDR3 consists of 13 residues. CDR3 in DNA: TGCAGTGCTAGAGATCTCGGCGGGAATGGCTACACCTTC. It specifies CSARDLGGNGYTF.

This rearrangement joins TRBV4-2 to TRBJ1-6; D is perhaps TRBD1 (6 bases). V shed 10 bases and J shed 5 bases, with 12 bases lying between them. The CDR3 runs to 13 residues. From germline, CDR1 is LGHNA and CDR2 YNFKEQ. The CDR3 region has the DNA TGTGCCACCCAGGGGACAAATAATTCACCCCTCCACTTT. This sequence encodes CATQGTNNSPLHF.

The chain recombines TRBV7-9 with TRBJ1-4; 8 bases are shared with TRBD1. Losses at the gene ends were 5 bases for V and 2 bases for J; bases not matched to a gene: 10. The CDR3 sequence is 17 residues long. The germline gives CDR1 SEHNR, CDR2 FQNEAQ (reference sequence). The CDR3: CASSPPGRGHTNEKLFF. The CDR3 bases are TGTGCCAGCAGCCCCCCGGGCAGGGGGCACACTAATGAAAAACTGTTTTTT.

This clonotype occurred a few times. This CDR3 is CASMGTSGYNEQFF. The CDR3 nucleotides are TGTGCCAGCATGGGGACTAGCGGTTACAATGAGCAGTTCTTC. V usage is TRBV2 and J usage is TRBJ2-1, with TRBD2 identical over 11 bases. CDR1 is SNHLY, CDR2 FYNNEI, per germline. CDR3 size: 14 residues. V shed 7 bases, J shed 4 bases, and the junction held 3 bases outside the gene matches.

As to this clonotype: A much larger clone sits a single nucleotide away, making a read error possible. V usage is TRBV4-1 and J usage is TRBJ2-3; D is possibly TRBD2 (6 bases). The CDR3 runs to 18 residues. Per germline, CDR1 MGHRA and CDR2 YSYEKL. Here the CDR3 reads CANSQEGRGGIFGDTQYF. The CDR3 bases are TGCGCCAACAGCCAAGAAGGGCGTGGCGGGATCTTCGGAGATACGCAGTATTTT.